A single sample gave rise to the 27 T cell receptor beta chains below, sequenced in a study of CD8+CD57+ T cells in acquired aplastic anemia. Individuals selected for sequencing had exhibited CD8+CD57+ cell expansion on flow cytometry. Researchers used genomic DNA as the template to profile TCR beta VDJ and CDR3. TCRdb re-analysed the reads in MiXCR, keeping a single row per CDR3 protein. The sample yields just over 450,000 distinct CDR3 sequences, around 32% seen once. The sample comprised sorted CD4+, CD8+, or CD8+CD57+ T cells (not recorded which) from PBMCs. The receptor set was obtained from a human donor with aplastic anemia.

The chain is built from TRBV14 and TRBJ2-7, with D perhaps being TRBD1 or TRBD2 (5 bases each). V was clipped by 1 base and J by 7 bases, with 11 bases between them. The CDR3 is 13 amino acids. From germline, CDR1 is SGHDN and CDR2 FVKESK. Here the CDR3 DNA reads TGTGCCAGCAGCCAAGCGGGACGCCAAGAGCAGTACTTC. Translated, it gives CASSQAGRQEQYF. The variable domain in full, with the rest retrieved from reference TRBV14 and TRBJ2-7, is EAGVTQFPSHSVIEKGQTVTLRCDPISGHDNLYWYRRVMGKEIKFLLHFVKESKQDESGMPNNRFLAERTGGTYSTLKVQPAELEDSGVYFCASSQAGRQEQYFGPGTRLTVT.

In this sample, this clonotype turned up many times. CDR3 sequence: CASSLISANTGELFF. CDR3 bases: TGTGCCAGTAGTCTTATTAGCGCGAACACCGGGGAGCTGTTTTTT. V is TRBV19 and J is TRBJ2-2; D is possibly TRBD2 (5 bases). The CDR3 loop spans 15 amino acids. Deletions cut 5 bases from V and 0 bases from J, with 10 bases between. Germline CDR1 is LNHDA and CDR2 is SQIVND (reference sequence). Drawing the rest from reference TRBV19 and TRBJ2-2, the complete variable domain is DGGITQSPKYLFRKEGQNVTLSCEQNLNHDAMYWYRQDPGQGLRLIYYSQIVNDFQKGDIAEGYSVSREKKESFPLTVTSAQKNPTAFYLCASSLISANTGELFFGEGSRLTVL.

V usage is TRBV12-3 or TRBV12-4 and J usage is TRBJ2-2; D perhaps matches TRBD2 (5 bases). Trimming removed 5 bases at V and 1 base at J, with 8 bases between. There are 14 residues in the CDR3. CDR3 sequence reads: CASSGTRNTGELFF. The CDR3 DNA is TGTGCCAGCAGTGGCACTAGGAACACCGGGGAGCTGTTTTTT.

V and J are TRBV30 and TRBJ1-2; D ambiguous. The CDR3 runs to 13 residues. With 8 bases removed from V and 3 bases from J, the gap between germline ends came to 16 bases. Germline V lookup: CDR1 GTSNPN, CDR2 SVGIG (reference sequence). The CDR3 sequence is CAALRGGDYGYTF. CDR3 nucleotide sequence: TGTGCCGCACTCCGAGGAGGAGACTATGGCTACACCTTC.

This chain uses TRBV5-1 with TRBJ1-1, with 8 bases aligning to TRBD1. The CDR3 is 13 residues long. The germline CDR1 and CDR2 sequences are SGHRS and YFSETQ. J lost 4 bases, V lost 3 bases, and 2 bases had no gene match. CDR3 sequence (DNA): TGCGCCAGCAGCTATGGGACAGGCACTGAAGCTTTCTTT. It specifies CASSYGTGTEAFF.

V usage is TRBV7-2 and J usage is TRBJ2-7; D is tentatively TRBD1 or TRBD2 (5 bases each). Germline CDR1 reads SGHTA; CDR2 reads FQGNSA. The CDR3 totals 13 residues. Trimming cost V 7 bases and J 6 bases, with 16 bases left between them. The CDR3 DNA follows: TGTGCCAGCACCAGACTCGGGGCCGGCGAGCAGTACTTC. Residues: CASTRLGAGEQYF.

Many counts were recorded for this clonotype. V usage is TRBV24-1 and J usage is TRBJ2-3; no clear D. V was pared by 0 bases and J by 3 bases, with 3 bases between. The germline gives CDR1 KGHDR, CDR2 SFDVKD. The CDR3 runs to 13 residues. DNA for the CDR3: TGTGCCACCAGTGATTTGCAAACAGATACGCAGTATTTT. This codes for CATSDLQTDTQYF.

A few counts support this clonotype. The chain links TRBV2 to TRBJ2-3; 9 bases agree with TRBD1. J lost 4 bases, V lost 5 bases, and 7 bases had no gene match. CDR3 length equals 15 residues. Germline CDR1 reads SNHLY; CDR2 reads FYNNEI. CDR3 DNA sequence: TGTGCCAGCAGTCGGGCCGGGACAGGGCCAGATACGCAGTATTTT. Protein product: CASSRAGTGPDTQYF. Complete variable domain (other parts from reference TRBV2 and TRBJ2-3): EPEVTQTPSHQVTQMGQEVILRCVPISNHLYFYWYRQILGQKVEFLVSFYNNEISEKSEIFDDQFSVERPDGSNFTLKIRSTKLEDSAMYFCASSRAGTGPDTQYFGPGTRLTVL.

This clonotype was counted between two and nine times. V usage is TRBV19 and J usage is TRBJ2-5, with D tentatively TRBD2 (5 bases). The V gene lost 6 bases and the J gene lost 3 bases, with 14 bases spanning the gap. Germline loops: CDR1 LNHDA, CDR2 SQIVND (reference sequence). CDR3 length: 14 residues. The CDR3 region is CASRTSGVKETQYF. CDR3 DNA: TGTGCCAGTAGAACCTCCGGGGTGAAAGAGACCCAGTACTTC.

This sequence joins TRBV6-5 and TRBJ2-3, with a tentative D call TRBD2 (6 bases). Per germline, CDR1 MNHEY and CDR2 SVGAGI. This CDR3 contains 15 residues. V lost 2 bases and J 9 bases, leaving 18 bases between the germline ends. CDR3 in amino acids: CASSYPGDVAATQYF. CDR3 in DNA: TGTGCCAGCAGTTACCCGGGGGACGTTGCCGCAACGCAGTATTTT.

Many counts were recorded for this clonotype. The J gene is TRBJ2-1, the V gene TRBV10-1; 10 positions agree with TRBD1. CDR3 length: 15 amino acids. The junction had 6 bases not matched to a gene; V was cut back by 2 bases and J by 8 bases. Germline lookup yields CDR1 WNHNN and CDR2 SYGVQD (reference sequence). The CDR3 region is CASSEPGQGGDEQFF. In DNA form, the CDR3 reads TGCGCCAGCAGTGAGCCAGGACAGGGGGGAGATGAGCAGTTCTTC.

This clonotype was seen ten or more times. The rearrangement uses TRBV2 and TRBJ2-3; D uncertain. The CDR3 spans 14 residues. The V end was cut by 4 bases, the J end by 4 bases, with 12 bases between. From germline, CDR1 is SNHLY and CDR2 FYNNEI. CDR3 nucleotides: TGTGCCAGCAGTGGCGGCCAAGGCCCAGATACGCAGTATTTT. The encoded protein is CASSGGQGPDTQYF.

The table lists this clonotype with many counts. The V call is TRBV2, the J call TRBJ1-2; TRBD1 aligns across 10 bases. CDR1 SNHLY and CDR2 FYNNEI come from the germline V gene. CDR3 length: 15 residues. V lost 5 bases to trimming and J lost 8 bases; unmatched junction nucleotides: 11. The chain's CDR3 is CASSPRGTGAGGYTF. CDR3 DNA sequence: TGTGCCAGCAGTCCCCGCGGGACAGGGGCCGGGGGCTACACCTTC.

The chain employs TRBV24-1 and TRBJ2-1; D not resolved. V shed 3 bases and J shed 9 bases, with 17 bases lying between them. The CDR3 consists of 15 residues. Germline loops: CDR1 KGHDR, CDR2 SFDVKD. The CDR3 DNA follows: TGTGCCACCAGTGATACCCGGGCCCTTTACGGTGAGCAGTTCTTC. Its translation is CATSDTRALYGEQFF.

This clonotype was seen repeatedly, ten times or more. This chain connects TRBV19 to TRBJ2-7; 7 positions agree with TRBD1. Germline CDR1 reads LNHDA; CDR2 reads SQIVND (reference sequence). Unmatched junction bases numbered 3, after V lost 4 bases and J lost 0 bases. The CDR3 has 14 residues. The CDR3 bases are TGTGCCAGTAGTACGACAGGGATCTCCTACGAGCAGTACTTC. It encodes CASSTTGISYEQYF.

The chain recombines TRBV5-6 with TRBJ2-1; 7 bases agree with TRBD1. Germline assignment: CDR1 SGHDT and CDR2 YYEEEE. This CDR3 has 14 residues. V shed 2 bases, J shed 3 bases, and the junction held 2 bases outside the gene matches. This CDR3 reads CASSLWDSYNEQFF. CDR3 bases: TGTGCCAGCAGCTTATGGGACAGCTACAATGAGCAGTTCTTC.

This chain joins TRBV20-1 and TRBJ1-2; TRBD1 matches 7 bases. Per germline, CDR1 DFQATT and CDR2 SNEGSKA (reference sequence). V lost 6 bases to trimming and J lost 4 bases; unmatched junction nucleotides: 20. This CDR3 is 17 amino acids long. CDR3 sequence: CSAPRTDREGESYGYTF. The DNA of the CDR3 is TGCAGTGCCCCCCGGACAGACAGGGAGGGCGAGAGCTATGGCTACACCTTC.

The chain links TRBV19 to TRBJ1-4, with a tentative D call TRBD1 (5 bases). The ends were cut back, 7 bases at V and 8 bases at J, with 11 bases in the middle. This CDR3 is built from 12 residues. Per the germline V gene, CDR1 is LNHDA and CDR2 is SQIVND (reference sequence). CDR3 sequence reads: CASTGAREKLFF. CDR3 in DNA: TGTGCCAGTACCGGGGCTCGGGAAAAACTGTTTTTT.

The V call is TRBV7-3, the J call TRBJ2-3, with TRBD2 identical over 12 bases. There are 15 residues in the CDR3. Germline values: CDR1 SGHTA, CDR2 FQGTGA. After removal of 3 bases from V and 4 bases from J, the junction contained 2 bases not matched to a gene. The CDR3 sequence: CASSLASGGADTQYF. For the CDR3, the DNA is TGTGCCAGCAGCTTGGCTAGCGGGGGGGCAGATACGCAGTATTTT.

The V call is TRBV5-6, the J call TRBJ1-2; unclear D gene. CDR3 length: 15 residues. V lost 4 bases to trimming and J lost 4 bases, with 17 bases between them. The germline gives CDR1 SGHDT, CDR2 YYEEEE. DNA for the CDR3: TGTGCCAGCAGCCCGATAGGGCAGAAAACCTATGGCTACACCTTC. Translated, it gives CASSPIGQKTYGYTF.

Worth noting for this clonotype: The junction differs from germline at one of its ends, possibly a read error. The rearrangement uses TRBV5-6 and TRBJ1-2; 12 bases match TRBD1. The CDR3 loop spans 14 amino acids. CDR1 is SGHDT, CDR2 YYEEEE, per germline. CDR3 DNA: TGTGCCAGCAGCCCCGGGACAGGGGGCTATGGCTACGCCTTC. This encodes CASSPGTGGYGYAF. Variable domain in full (rest from reference TRBV5-6 and TRBJ1-2): DAGVTQSPTHLIKTRGQQVTLRCSPKSGHDTVSWYQQALGQGPQFIFQYYEEEERQRGNFPDRFSGHQFPNYSSELNVNALLLGDSALYLCASSPGTGGYGYAFGSGTRLTVV.

The genes are TRBV15 and TRBJ2-7, with 7 bases that match TRBD1. The junction had 5 bases not matched to a gene; V was cut back by 3 bases and J by 6 bases. The germline V gene encodes CDR1 LNHNV and CDR2 YYDKDF (reference sequence). This CDR3 is built from 13 residues. The CDR3 DNA sequence: TGTGCCACCAGCAGGGAGACAGGGCGCGAGCAGTACTTC. Translated: CATSRETGREQYF.

With regard to this clonotype: Germline and junction disagree at one end, which may indicate a read error. The gene calls are TRBV4-1 and TRBJ2-2; D perhaps matches TRBD2 (6 bases). The V gene's germline CDR1 is MGHRA and CDR2 YSYEKL. The CDR3 consists of 14 residues. This CDR3 reads CASSPRESTGELFF. The CDR3 DNA is TGTGCCAGCAGCCCTCGGGAGAGCACCGGGGAGCTGTTTTTT.

This clonotype has a count of ten or more. The chain joins TRBV2 to TRBJ2-1; the D gene is possibly TRBD1 (7 bases). Germline V CDR1 and CDR2: SNHLY, FYNNEI. V was shortened by 4 bases and J by 7 bases, with 11 bases between the two germline ends. The CDR3 consists of 13 residues. The CDR3 DNA follows: TGTGCCAGCAGTGGGTCAGGGGGGAATGAGCAGTTCTTC. Encoded protein: CASSGSGGNEQFF.

CDR3 region: CASSRSGRMNTEAFF. The CDR3 DNA follows: TGTGCCAGCAGTAGGTCAGGAAGGATGAACACTGAAGCTTTCTTT. This chain links TRBV12-3 or TRBV12-4 with TRBJ1-1; D is undetermined. The CDR3 runs to 15 residues. With 5 bases removed from V and 0 bases from J, the gap between germline ends came to 13 bases.

In its sample, this clonotype was seen many times. The rearrangement joins TRBV2 to TRBJ1-1, with TRBD1 as a possible D gene (5 bases). There are 15 residues in the CDR3. The germline gives CDR1 SNHLY, CDR2 FYNNEI. The germline V and J ends were trimmed by 4 bases and 2 bases, with 14 bases remaining between them. The CDR3 coding sequence is TGTGCCAGCAGTGGGGGGGAGGGCGTCAACACTGAAGCTTTCTTT. Amino acids: CASSGGEGVNTEAFF.

This clonotype was detected a few times. The chain carries TRBV15 and TRBJ2-1, with 7 bases aligning to TRBD1. The V gene end was trimmed by 3 bases and the J gene end by 4 bases; junction bases not matched to a gene: 9. The CDR3 extends over 16 amino acids. Germline CDR1 LNHNV, CDR2 YYDKDF (reference sequence). CDR3 nucleotides: TGTGCCACCAGCAGGAGGGGGACAGCCATGTACAATGAGCAGTTCTTC. It yields the protein CATSRRGTAMYNEQFF.